The present T cell receptor beta chain was sequenced within a study of low-dose radiotherapy and immunotherapy resistance in tumors (dated by TCRdb to the early 2020s). The study in broad terms: In Cohort 1, 0.5 Gy per fraction was delivered every 2 weeks, and a total PTV dose of 6.5 Gy was prescribed. Cohort 2 received 1 Gy per fraction every two weeks, with a total of 13 Gy over 26 weeks. Nivolumab and ipilimumab were both given intravenously, with nivolumab at a 240 mg flat dose every two weeks and ipilimumab at 1 mg/kg every six weeks. Cyclophosphamide 200 mg/m2 was administered intravenously every two weeks, one day before each radiation and immunotherapy administration. Patients took aspirin 300 mg orally once daily for four cycles, starting on cycle 1 day 1. Trial participants were not randomized into treatment groups. The translational analysis covered eight patients: three from the first dose cohort and the first five from the second dose cohort.

With respect to this clonotype: The antigen it recognizes is unknown. Per-nucleotide qualities are absent, and no much larger clonotype sits a single base away.

The CDR3 numbers 14 residues from cysteine through phenylalanine. This entry keeps only the CDR3 DNA: 42 bases, framed from base 1. V was cut back by 1 base and J by 7 bases, leaving a gap of 14 bases between them. Based on the germline V gene (reference sequence), the CDR1 and CDR2 sequences are DFQATT and SNEGSKA. Data came from an Illumina HiSeq 2500. First-strand cDNA was synthesized using Superscript III and a set of TRAV- and TRBV-specific primers, so that both TCRalpha and TCRbeta chains were covered. TCRs were amplified for about 22 PCR cycles with Phusion, using a constant-region primer paired with the adapter attached to the V primers. Isolated mRNA was amplified with the MessageAmp II aRNA Amplification Kit, using a roughly 17-hour in vitro transcription at 37°C. The Dynabeads mRNA DIRECT Purification Kit was used to isolate mRNA for TCR sequencing. A second approximately 25-cycle Phusion PCR added indexed Illumina adapters, and products were purified with AMPure XP beads. Processing in the source paper ran as follows. Using custom Perl scripts, TCR sequences encoding the same protein were pooled, out-of-frame sequences were removed, and the abundance of each clonotype was computed. Any TCR sequence backed by just one read was left out of the analysis. Repertoire metrics included Shannon entropy, Gini index, clonality, richness, and frequency of TCRs shared between repertoires. TCRdb redid the processing of the public reads, applying fastp at Q25 and MiXCR, and retained in-frame beta chains. Here each entry gathers all rows of one CDR3 protein and keeps the most common genes and DNA. The V and J calls, along with clone size, are taken from TCRdb and not from the paper's own processing. The sample table contains 55,000 to 80,000 distinct CDR3 sequences; only one count was recorded for around 27% of them. The biggest ten clones account for 5.5% to 8% of the sample.

This sample's time point label indicates: before trial treatment. The donors took part in RACIN, a single-arm, phase I, dose-escalation trial that combined nivolumab, ipilimumab, aspirin, low-dose cyclophosphamide and low-dose radiotherapy. To be eligible, a patient needed to have an advanced solid tumor that was TIL-negative. The rearranged segments are TRBV20-1 and TRBJ1-5, with no D gene named confidently. The source of this sequence is a male donor with rectosigmoid adenocarcinoma. This material consisted of PBMCs, taken before treatment. CDR3 sequence: CSARGVAGLQPQHF. The DNA sequence is TGCAGTGCTAGAGGGGTGGCAGGCCTCCAGCCCCAGCATTTT.